The 4 T cell receptor beta chains below were found in one sample sequenced in a study of breast tumors, draining lymph nodes, adjacent tissues. TCRdb re-called the multiplex PCR reads with MiXCR, one entry per CDR3 protein. The sample lists some 25,000 distinct CDR3 sequences; roughly 20% were seen once. Sequenced material: breast tumor tissue. Receptors originate from a female donor with breast cancer. Some clones in this sample may be carry-over from other donors' samples.

This clonotype was found many times. V is TRBV11-2 and J is TRBJ2-1, with D tentatively TRBD2 (6 bases). Germline lookup yields CDR1 SGHAT and CDR2 FQNNGV. The CDR3 extends over 15 amino acids. V was pared by 3 bases and J by 0 bases, with 9 bases between. The CDR3 DNA follows: TGTGCCAGCAGCTTCGGGGGAAGCTCCTACAATGAGCAGTTCTTC. The encoded protein is CASSFGGSSYNEQFF.

This clonotype came up many times. The gene calls are TRBV9 and TRBJ2-7; 8 bases map to TRBD2. The CDR3 is made up of 16 amino acids. With 0 bases clipped from V and 2 bases from J, the junction kept 7 bases outside the gene matches. The germline gives CDR1 SGDLS, CDR2 YYNGEE. The CDR3 coding sequence is TGTGCCAGCAGCGTAGAATTAGCGGGGTCTCCCTACGAGCAGTACTTC. It is translated as CASSVELAGSPYEQYF.

At least ten counts were recorded for this clonotype. DNA for the CDR3: TGTGCCAGCAGCTTGCAGGGGTCCTATAATTCACCCCTCCACTTT. Its protein product is CASSLQGSYNSPLHF. The rearrangement uses TRBV5-4 and TRBJ1-6; tentatively, D is TRBD1 (6 bases). The CDR3 runs to 15 residues. The V gene's germline CDR1 is SGHNT and CDR2 YYREEE (reference sequence). Trimming removed 1 base from V and 1 base from J, with 6 bases in between.

This clonotype was detected many times. The V gene is TRBV6-1, the J gene TRBJ1-2; D gene unclear. Between the trimmed V and J ends, which lost 7 bases and 2 bases, there was a span of 17 bases. The CDR3 loop spans 15 amino acids. Per the germline V gene, CDR1 is MNHNS and CDR2 is SASEGT. This CDR3 reads CASTIYLGGNYGYTF. The CDR3 DNA reads TGTGCCAGCACTATTTATTTGGGAGGGAACTATGGCTACACCTTC.